The clone carrying this TCR beta chain is deemed medium-sized. Its antigen is still unknown. This record comes from a study of long-term antiretroviral therapy in people with HIV. Study-level points and caveats: Dominance of pre-ART expanded clones persisted, fluctuating and often declining after ART.

At survey level, the immunoSEQ assay was run in its v3.0 version. Generated by immunoSEQ multiplex PCR, the TCRdb table keeps only in-frame clones and is missing some. The sample holds about 10,000 clones, roughly 77% seen once. Cryopreserved PBMC, at 1-10 million per sample, were present before DNA extraction. The sequences come from unsorted PBMCs, collected 0.7 years after starting antiretroviral therapy. The sequence was collected from a man aged 40-50 years with HIV.

This chain's CDR3 is CASSSTGLVSSYEQYF. The CDR3 nucleotides are TGTGCCAGCAGTTCCACGGGACTGGTAAGCTCCTACGAGCAGTACTTC. This rearrangement joins TRBV6-5 to TRBJ2-7, with D tentatively TRBD2 (6 bases). The CDR3 runs 16 residues. Trimming left V 4 bases short and J 0 bases short, with 16 bases between. Germline V CDR1 and CDR2: MNHEY, SVGAGI.